The next 31 T cell receptor beta chains were all read from a single sample in a study of T-cell reconstitution after alpha-beta-depleted transplantation in children. It was with unique molecular identifiers that the TCRbeta library was prepared. TCRdb ran MiXCR on the PCR reads and lists one entry per CDR3 protein. This sample yields about 640,000 distinct CDR3 sequences, of which about 15% are seen a single time; approximately 1.1% belongs to the top ten. The sample in question was PBMCs from the stem cell graft donor, obtained from the stem cell graft. These receptor sequences come from a human donor who donated a stem cell graft to a child with acute myeloid leukemia.

The chain couples TRBV4-1 to TRBJ1-2; D is perhaps TRBD1 (5 bases). CDR1 MGHRA and CDR2 YSYEKL come from the germline V gene. This CDR3 contains 16 residues. V was cut by 7 bases and J by 0 bases, with 18 bases left in between. The CDR3 sequence: CASMGGVALSNYGYTF. The CDR3 bases are TGCGCCAGCATGGGGGGGGTAGCCCTCTCTAACTATGGCTACACCTTC.

This clonotype was recorded a few times. The chain carries TRBV30 and TRBJ1-4, with 8 bases identical to TRBD1. The V gene's germline CDR1 is GTSNPN and CDR2 SVGIG (reference sequence). The CDR3 spans 13 residues. V lost 2 bases and J lost 10; bases outside the gene matches: 6. The CDR3 DNA sequence: TGTGCCTGGAGTAAGGCAGGGGGCAGAAAACTGTTTTTT. This encodes CAWSKAGGRKLFF.

This clonotype was picked up many times. This chain links TRBV28 with TRBJ1-2; TRBD1 agrees at 9 bases. The CDR3 runs to 13 residues. Germline V lookup: CDR1 MDHEN, CDR2 SYDVKM. V lost 7 bases and J lost 8; bases outside the gene matches: 8. The CDR3: CASTDRGNEGYTF. The CDR3 DNA is TGTGCCAGCACCGACAGGGGGAATGAGGGCTACACCTTC.

The V and J genes are TRBV28 and TRBJ2-4, with a possible D match to TRBD1 (5 bases). The CDR3 spans 14 residues. Germline-derived CDR1 and CDR2 are MDHEN and SYDVKM. Trimming removed 8 bases at V and 0 bases at J, with 11 bases between. The CDR3, as DNA: TGTGCCAGCGCAGTAGGGGCAGCCAAAAACATTCAGTACTTC. It codes for CASAVGAAKNIQYF.

The chain recombines TRBV7-6 with TRBJ2-3; 9 bases map to TRBD2. Germline trimming cut 5 bases from V and 2 bases from J; bases unmatched to any gene: 8. Looked up from germline, CDR1 is SGHVS and CDR2 is FNYEAQ. The CDR3 contains 16 residues. The CDR3 DNA reads as TGTGCCAGCAGCCCAGTGACTAGCGGCTACACAGATACGCAGTATTTT. Its protein is CASSPVTSGYTDTQYF.

This clonotype was observed many times. The chain is built from TRBV5-5 and TRBJ1-5; 7 bases align to TRBD1. Germline CDR1 SGHKS, CDR2 YYEKEE (reference sequence). Trimming took 1 base from V and 4 from J; bases not matched to a gene: 5. The CDR3 runs 15 residues. The CDR3 bases are TGTGCCAGCAGCTTGCAGACAGGGACGAATCAGCCCCAGCATTTT. Its translation: CASSLQTGTNQPQHF.

In its sample, this clonotype was seen many times. The chain uses TRBV20-1 and TRBJ1-1; D is ambiguous. Germline values: CDR1 DFQATT, CDR2 SNEGSKA (reference sequence). This CDR3 has 11 residues. The germline V and J ends were trimmed by 7 bases and 4 bases, with 10 bases remaining between them. The CDR3 nucleotides are TGCAGTGGGAGGTCGGGCACTGAAGCTTTCTTT. It codes for CSGRSGTEAFF.

This clonotype was seen a few times. The rearrangement joins TRBV5-4 to TRBJ2-1, with TRBD2 as a possible D gene (5 bases). Between the trimmed V and J ends, which lost 0 bases and 4 bases, there was a span of 11 bases. Germline CDR1 SGHNT, CDR2 YYREEE (reference sequence). The CDR3 contains 15 residues. CDR3: CASSLEAVGYNEQFF. DNA for the CDR3: TGTGCCAGCAGCTTGGAAGCGGTGGGGTACAATGAGCAGTTCTTC.

A few counts support this clonotype. The CDR3 is CASSEDQNQPQHF. CDR3 in DNA: TGTGCCAGCAGTGAAGACCAGAATCAGCCCCAGCATTTT. This chain connects TRBV6-1 to TRBJ1-5, with D hard to call. V dropped 1 base and J dropped 4 bases, with 5 bases sitting between them. The CDR3 spans 13 residues. Germline loops: CDR1 MNHNS, CDR2 SASEGT.

The sample holds a few counts of this clonotype. CDR3 nucleotides: TGTGCCAGCAGTCGGGACAGGGACACTGGAAACACCATATATTTT. This sequence encodes CASSRDRDTGNTIYF. The chain carries TRBV7-3 and TRBJ1-3, with 9 bases that match TRBD1. The ends lost 6 bases at V and 2 bases at J; junction bases unmatched: 5. CDR3 length: 15 amino acids. Per the germline V gene, CDR1 is SGHTA and CDR2 is FQGTGA.

This chain links TRBV4-1 with TRBJ1-2; maybe TRBD1 (5 bases). Germline CDR1 reads MGHRA; CDR2 reads YSYEKL. V lost 1 base and J lost 3, with 9 bases in between. This CDR3 has 14 residues. The CDR3, as DNA: TGCGCCAGCAGCCAAGGGGGCACCTACTATGGCTACACCTTC. It specifies CASSQGGTYYGYTF.

V gene TRBV20-1 combines with J gene TRBJ1-2; D perhaps matches TRBD1 (5 bases). The V gene's germline CDR1 is DFQATT and CDR2 SNEGSKA (reference sequence). Trimming removed 5 bases at V and 2 bases at J, with 18 bases between. This CDR3 has 15 residues. DNA of the CDR3: TGCAGTGCTCTTCGCAGGGACGGTGAAAACTATGGCTACACCTTC. It codes for CSALRRDGENYGYTF.

V usage is TRBV28 and J usage is TRBJ1-5; D call uncertain. The V end was cut by 2 bases, the J end by 7 bases, with 12 bases between. Germline values: CDR1 MDHEN, CDR2 SYDVKM. CDR3 length: 14 amino acids. CDR3 sequence (DNA): TGTGCCAGCAGTTTAAGGGCCAGGCTACAGCCCCAGCATTTT. This encodes CASSLRARLQPQHF.

This clonotype was recorded at least ten times. This rearrangement joins TRBV24-1 to TRBJ2-5, with TRBD1 matching 7 bases. The CDR3 covers 15 residues. The J segment lost 0 bases and the V segment lost 0 bases, leaving 0 bases of the junction unmatched. Per germline, CDR1 KGHDR and CDR2 SFDVKD. As DNA, the CDR3 is TGTGCCACCAGTGATTTGGGACAGGACCAAGAGACCCAGTACTTC. This gives the protein CATSDLGQDQETQYF.

This clonotype was observed at least ten times. V usage is TRBV20-1 and J usage is TRBJ1-5; the D is unclear. Between the trimmed V and J ends, which lost 2 bases and 5 bases, there was a span of 16 bases. The CDR3 extends over 15 amino acids. Per the germline V gene, CDR1 is DFQATT and CDR2 is SNEGSKA (reference sequence). The CDR3 nucleotides read TGCAGTGCTAGAAATAACCGGGGTCGGGATCAGCCCCAGCATTTT. Translating it yields CSARNNRGRDQPQHF.

This clonotype was recorded many times. The V call is TRBV20-1, the J call TRBJ1-5, with no clear D. V shed 6 bases and J shed 3 bases, with 12 bases lying between them. CDR1 and CDR2 (germline): DFQATT, SNEGSKA (reference sequence). The CDR3 loop spans 13 amino acids. This chain's CDR3 is CSALGRYNQPQHF. CDR3 bases: TGCAGTGCCCTGGGCAGGTACAATCAGCCCCAGCATTTT.

This clonotype showed up just a few times. V is TRBV4-1 and J is TRBJ1-5; 9 bases align to TRBD1. CDR1 MGHRA and CDR2 YSYEKL come from the germline V gene. V lost 3 bases and J lost 5; bases outside the gene matches: 8. This CDR3 contains 16 residues. The CDR3 nucleotides are TGCGCCAGCAGCCACCCTCGAGGACAGGGGTATCAGCCCCAGCATTTT. It specifies CASSHPRGQGYQPQHF.

There are a few counts of this clonotype. CDR3 loop: CASSLGLLNGGEQYF. The CDR3 DNA is TGTGCCAGCAGCTTAGGGCTCTTGAACGGCGGCGAGCAGTACTTC. The rearrangement joins TRBV7-9 to TRBJ2-7; no reliable D call. The CDR3 length is 15 residues. V gave up 1 base and J gave up 6 bases, with 16 bases separating them. Germline CDR1 is SEHNR and CDR2 is FQNEAQ (reference sequence).

The chain couples TRBV7-2 to TRBJ1-5, with no clear D. Germline V gives CDR1 SGHTA, CDR2 FQGNSA. This CDR3 is 12 amino acids long. V lost 8 bases and J lost 3, with 8 bases in between. The DNA for the CDR3 is TGTGCCAGCCGCAGAAACAATCAGCCCCAGCATTTT. The encoded protein is CASRRNNQPQHF.

This chain links TRBV6-2 or TRBV6-3 with TRBJ2-7, with D perhaps TRBD1 (5 bases). V gave up 4 bases and J gave up 7 bases, with 14 bases separating them. Germline V gene lookup returns CDR1 MNHEY and CDR2 SVGEGT. CDR3 length equals 13 residues. CDR3 nucleotides: TGTGCCAGCAGTTTCGGACACGCTCGAGAGCAGTACGTC. Translating it yields CASSFGHAREQYV.

The V gene is TRBV7-9, the J gene TRBJ2-1; unclear D gene. The V and J ends lost 2 bases and 8 bases respectively, with 19 bases between them. The CDR3 has 16 residues. From germline, CDR1 is SEHNR and CDR2 FQNEAQ (reference sequence). The CDR3 coding sequence is TGTGCCAGCAGCTTACCCAAGGCGTCTGGTTGGGATGAGCAGTTCTTC. It encodes CASSLPKASGWDEQFF.

This clonotype was seen at least ten times. The genes are TRBV20-1 and TRBJ2-5, with D uncertain. CDR3 size: 12 residues. From germline, CDR1 is DFQATT and CDR2 SNEGSKA (reference sequence). V was shortened by 7 bases and J by 3 bases, with 12 bases between the two germline ends. The CDR3 coding sequence is TGCAGTGGCAGCCCGGCGGAAGAGACCCAGTACTTC. Protein sequence: CSGSPAEETQYF.

This clonotype has ten or more counts. J is TRBJ1-2 and V is TRBV7-2; D gene uncertain. V was shortened by 4 bases and J by 0 bases, with 12 bases between the two germline ends. CDR1 SGHTA and CDR2 FQGNSA come from the germline V gene. CDR3 length: 15 residues. CDR3 region: CASSSRALANYGYTF. Here the CDR3 DNA reads TGTGCCAGCAGCTCGCGGGCCCTAGCTAACTATGGCTACACCTTC.

This chain connects TRBV7-2 to TRBJ2-2; D is unresolved. V was pared by 1 base and J by 7 bases, with 13 bases between. Germline CDR1 SGHTA, CDR2 FQGNSA. The CDR3 consists of 15 residues. Written as DNA, the CDR3 is TGTGCCAGCAGCTTAGTTTCACCGACCCTCGGGGAGCTGTTTTTT. This codes for CASSLVSPTLGELFF.

This clonotype occurred a few times. The chain has TRBV29-1 and TRBJ1-4, with D hard to call. Trimming removed 2 bases from V and 5 bases from J, with 9 bases in between. Per the germline V gene, CDR1 is SQVTM and CDR2 is ANQGSEA. The CDR3 consists of 13 residues. CDR3 amino acids: CSVEQTGNEKLFF. As DNA, the CDR3 is TGCAGCGTTGAACAGACCGGAAATGAAAAACTGTTTTTT.

CDR3 sequence reads: CASRLKKGDVTPEYQETQYF. CDR3 DNA: TGTGCCAGCAGACTAAAGAAAGGGGACGTAACCCCGGAATACCAAGAGACCCAGTACTTC. This chain joins TRBV21-1 and TRBJ2-5; the table's D call, TRBD1, has no DNA check behind it. TRBV21-1 has pseudogene status. The length of the CDR3 is 20 residues.

This clonotype has ten or more counts. The chain combines TRBV15 with TRBJ2-1; D gene uncertain. Trimming removed 0 bases from V and 8 bases from J, with 5 bases in between. The CDR3 has 12 residues. The germline V gene encodes CDR1 LNHNV and CDR2 YYDKDF (reference sequence). The CDR3, as DNA: TGTGCCACCAGCAGAGATCCCGATGAGCAGTTCTTC. Translating gives CATSRDPDEQFF.

In its sample, this clonotype was seen a few times. The V call is TRBV20-1, the J call TRBJ1-1; no clear D gene. Trimming cost V 4 bases and J 6 bases, with 18 bases left between them. There are 14 residues in the CDR3. In germline, CDR1 is DFQATT, CDR2 SNEGSKA (reference sequence). The DNA for the CDR3 is TGCAGTGCTAATCGGGCGGGCTTTTTCGCTGAAGCTTTCTTT. It specifies CSANRAGFFAEAFF.

On this clonotype itself: This may be a read error: a much more frequent sequence differs by one nucleotide. V and J are TRBV4-3 and TRBJ1-5; D may be TRBD1 (5 bases). The CDR3 has 14 residues. V shed 8 bases and J shed 10 bases, with 21 bases lying between them. Germline V gene lookup returns CDR1 LGHNA and CDR2 YSLEER. In nucleotides, the CDR3 is TGCGCCAGCCGCCTAGCCCTGGGGACTAGCCCCCAGCATTTT. Protein product: CASRLALGTSPQHF.

J is TRBJ1-1 and V is TRBV5-1; no clear D gene. The CDR3 is made up of 15 amino acids. Trimming stripped 4 bases from V and 0 bases from J, with 13 bases between. Germline V CDR1 and CDR2: SGHRS, YFSETQ. In nucleotides, the CDR3 is TGCGCCAGCAGCCAACACAGAGCTATGAACACTGAAGCTTTCTTT. Translated: CASSQHRAMNTEAFF.

A remark on this clonotype: A much larger clonotype is one base distant, so this may be a read error. This chain connects TRBV5-6 to TRBJ1-4; the D gene is possibly TRBD1 (5 bases). The V end lost 2 bases, the J end lost 4 bases, and 9 bases lay between the germline ends. This CDR3 contains 14 residues. Germline V gives CDR1 SGHDT, CDR2 YYEEEE. As DNA, the CDR3 is TGTGCCAGCAGCTTTTGGACACTTAATGAAAAACTGTTTTTT. Translation: CASSFWTLNEKLFF.